The 13 T cell receptor beta chains presented below share a single source sample, sequenced in a study of blood T cell repertoires in COVID-19. The method was immunoSEQ multiplex PCR; TCRdb's version includes in-frame clones alone and lacks a portion of them. The repertoire holds about 180,000 clones, with 70% to 90% as singletons. What was sequenced was peripheral blood. The receptors stem from a man aged 50 to 59 with active or convalescent COVID-19.

The chain uses TRBV14 and TRBJ2-4, with 10 bases aligning to TRBD1. J lost 3 bases, V lost 6 bases, and 5 bases had no gene match. This CDR3 is built from 15 residues. CDR1 and CDR2 from the germline V gene are SGHDN and FVKESK. The CDR3 DNA sequence: TGTGCCAGCAGACGGACAGGGGGTGTCAAAAACATTCAGTACTTC. It translates to CASRRTGGVKNIQYF.

J is TRBJ2-1 and V is TRBV7-2, with a tentative D call TRBD2 (5 bases). The CDR3 extends over 15 amino acids. V was trimmed by 5 bases and J by 3 bases, leaving 14 bases between them. Germline V CDR1 and CDR2: SGHTA, FQGNSA. This chain's CDR3 is CASSTRERIYNEQFF. CDR3 DNA: TGTGCCAGCAGCACCCGCGAGCGGATCTACAATGAGCAGTTCTTC.

The V and J genes are TRBV18 and TRBJ1-2; TRBD1 agrees at 9 bases. This CDR3 spans 14 amino acids. Germline V lookup: CDR1 KGHSH, CDR2 LQKENI. Losses at the gene ends were 3 bases for V and 4 bases for J; bases not matched to a gene: 3. CDR3 in amino acids: CASSPETGGYGYTF. The CDR3 nucleotides are TGTGCCAGCTCACCCGAGACAGGGGGCTATGGCTACACCTTC.

The chain is built from TRBV24-1 and TRBJ1-6; D gene uncertain. There are 13 residues in the CDR3. V lost 3 bases and J 9 bases, leaving 8 bases between the germline ends. Germline V gene data show CDR1 as KGHDR and CDR2 as SFDVKD. CDR3 sequence reads: CATSDGLSSPLHF. For the CDR3, the DNA is TGTGCCACCAGTGATGGACTTAGTTCACCCCTCCACTTT.

The rearrangement links TRBV28 to TRBJ1-1; D call uncertain. The germline CDR1 and CDR2 sequences are MDHEN and SYDVKM. V lost 2 bases and J 10 bases, leaving 14 bases between the germline ends. CDR3 length: 13 amino acids. DNA for the CDR3: TGTGCCAGCAGTTTACCGGGTGGAATCGGAGCTTTCTTT. It encodes CASSLPGGIGAFF.

The gene calls are TRBV30 and TRBJ2-2, with D perhaps TRBD1 (6 bases). The CDR3 has 14 residues. CDR1 is GTSNPN and CDR2 is SVGIG in the germline V gene (reference sequence). Trimming took off 3 bases at V and 7 bases at J, with 15 bases between the two ends. As DNA, the CDR3 is TGTGCCTGGAGGAGACAGGAAGGGAGCGGGGAGCTGTTTTTT. Its protein is CAWRRQEGSGELFF. Supplemented by reference TRBV30 and TRBJ2-2, the full variable domain reads SQTIHQWPATLVQPVGSPLSLECTVEGTSNPNLYWYRQAAGRGLQLLFYSVGIGQISSEVPQNLSASRPQDRQFILSSKKLLLSDSGFYLCAWRRQEGSGELFFGEGSRLTVL.

The CDR3 sequence: CASSSAGGTDTQYF. CDR3 DNA: TGTGCCAGCAGTTCCGCCGGGGGCACAGATACGCAGTATTTT. This sequence joins TRBV28 and TRBJ2-3; maybe TRBD2 (5 bases). Germline V lookup: CDR1 MDHEN, CDR2 SYDVKM. The CDR3 extends over 14 amino acids. Deletions cut 4 bases from V and 1 base from J, with 9 bases between.

The V and J genes are TRBV19 and TRBJ1-1, with D possibly being TRBD1 (5 bases). CDR3 length: 15 residues. CDR1 and CDR2 (germline): LNHDA, SQIVND (reference sequence). V was cut by 4 bases and J by 5 bases, with 17 bases left in between. CDR3 sequence (DNA): TGTGCCAGTAGTAACATTCGGCAGGGAGGAACTGAAGCTTTCTTT. Its protein is CASSNIRQGGTEAFF.

The genes are TRBV4-3 and TRBJ1-2; D remains unclear. Germline V gene sequence: CDR1 LGHNA, CDR2 YSLEER. The CDR3 covers 13 residues. V lost 0 bases to trimming and J lost 7 bases, with 9 bases between them. The CDR3: CASSQESGGGYTF. The CDR3 bases are TGCGCCAGCAGCCAAGAGTCAGGAGGTGGCTACACCTTC.

This clone has a single count. The gene calls are TRBV3-1 (or the pseudogene TRBV3-2) and TRBJ2-3; D not certain. Germline CDR1 reads LGHDT; CDR2 reads YNNKEL (reference sequence). The CDR3 covers 13 residues. Deletions cut 8 bases from V and 0 bases from J, with 9 bases between. Written as DNA, the CDR3 is TGTGCCAGCTGTGCGTCTAGCACAGATACGCAGTATTTT. Its protein product is CASCASSTDTQYF.

The CDR3: CASSTSGRAVNEQFF. The CDR3 nucleotides are TGTGCCAGCAGTACAAGCGGGAGGGCAGTCAATGAGCAGTTCTTC. The chain couples TRBV28 to TRBJ2-1, with 10 bases that match TRBD2. The CDR3 length is 15 residues. Germline V lookup: CDR1 MDHEN, CDR2 SYDVKM. The V and J ends lost 5 bases and 6 bases, in that order; junction bases with no gene match: 7.

The chain carries TRBV4-2 and TRBJ2-1, with a weak D call TRBD2 (6 bases). V lost 11 bases and J lost 7, with 21 bases in between. Germline lookup yields CDR1 LGHNA and CDR2 YNFKEQ. The CDR3 runs to 14 residues. The CDR3 sequence: CAGAVPGLENEQFF. The CDR3 nucleotides are TGTGCCGGGGCAGTACCGGGACTCGAGAATGAGCAGTTCTTC.

V usage is TRBV12-3 or TRBV12-4 and J usage is TRBJ1-2; D remains unclear. CDR3 length equals 11 residues. With 2 bases removed from V and 7 bases from J, the gap between germline ends came to 5 bases. The CDR3 DNA reads TGTGCCAGCAGTTTAAGAGTTGGCTACACCTTC. Protein product: CASSLRVGYTF.